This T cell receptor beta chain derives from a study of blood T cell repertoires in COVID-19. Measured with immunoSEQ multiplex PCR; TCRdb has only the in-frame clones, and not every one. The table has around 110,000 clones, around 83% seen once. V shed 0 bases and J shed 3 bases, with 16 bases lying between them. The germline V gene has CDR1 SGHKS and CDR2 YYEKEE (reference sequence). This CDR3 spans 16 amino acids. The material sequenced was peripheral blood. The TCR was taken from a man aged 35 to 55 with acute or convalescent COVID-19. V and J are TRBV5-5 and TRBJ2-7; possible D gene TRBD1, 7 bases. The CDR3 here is CASSLDPGDSLYEQYF. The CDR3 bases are TGTGCCAGCAGCTTGGACCCGGGGGACAGCCTCTACGAGCAGTACTTC.